These 22 T cell receptor beta chains were sequenced from one sample in a study of cytomegalovirus exposure and HLA in healthy donors. The PCR used 60 Vbeta and 13 Jbeta primers. Using immunoSEQ multiplex PCR, the repertoire was profiled, and TCRdb retains in-frame clones only, with some absent. The top ten clones hold more than 0.75% of a sample with roughly 130,000 clones, 79% of them seen once. The sequenced material came from PBMCs. Source of these receptors: a man in his late teens or twenties in good health and CMV-seronegative.

The rearrangement joins TRBV18 to TRBJ2-5; TRBD2 aligns across 10 bases. Germline lookup yields CDR1 KGHSH and CDR2 LQKENI. The CDR3 has 17 amino acids. The trim removed 4 bases at V and 8 bases at J, leaving 16 bases unmatched. The CDR3 nucleotides read TGTGCCAGCTCACTACAACAACTAGCGGGGACTTTAGATACCCAGTACTTC. Its translation: CASSLQQLAGTLDTQYF.

V and J are TRBV30 and TRBJ2-5; TRBD1 aligns across 8 bases. V lost 3 bases and J lost 5; bases outside the gene matches: 11. Germline assignment: CDR1 GTSNPN and CDR2 SVGIG (reference sequence). The CDR3 is 15 residues long. In DNA form, the CDR3 reads TGTGCCTGGAGCGTTGGGCAGGGGGCGCATGAGACCCAGTACTTC. This codes for CAWSVGQGAHETQYF.

V and J are TRBV27 and TRBJ2-1; a possible D gene is TRBD1 (6 bases). V dropped 5 bases and J dropped 4 bases, with 12 bases sitting between them. This CDR3 is 14 amino acids long. The V gene's germline CDR1 is MNHEY and CDR2 SMNVEV (reference sequence). The CDR3 DNA reads TGTGCCAGCAGTCTCCCAGGGGTATACAATGAGCAGTTCTTC. Translated, it gives CASSLPGVYNEQFF.

The chain has TRBV5-6 and TRBJ2-1, with D unclear. Germline V gene lookup returns CDR1 SGHDT and CDR2 YYEEEE. V was pared by 6 bases and J by 0 bases, with 10 bases between. The CDR3 length is 14 residues. CDR3 in DNA: TGTGCCAGCACCTCGAGTAGCTCCTACAATGAGCAGTTCTTC. Translating gives CASTSSSSYNEQFF.

The V call is TRBV5-4, the J call TRBJ1-1; 9 bases map to TRBD1. Germline trimming cut 4 bases from V and 6 bases from J; bases unmatched to any gene: 7. The germline V gene encodes CDR1 SGHNT and CDR2 YYREEE (reference sequence). This CDR3 spans 14 amino acids. CDR3 region: CASSPGQGNPEAFF. The DNA of the CDR3 is TGTGCCAGCAGCCCGGGACAGGGAAACCCTGAAGCTTTCTTT.

This clone was recorded once. V usage is TRBV6-5 and J usage is TRBJ1-5; weak D call: TRBD1 (6 bases). Germline V gene lookup returns CDR1 MNHEY and CDR2 SVGAGI. CDR3 length: 14 amino acids. Trimming left V 4 bases short and J 2 bases short, with 9 bases between. CDR3: CASSLGARNQPQHF. Written as DNA, the CDR3 is TGTGCCAGCAGTTTGGGGGCCCGCAATCAGCCCCAGCATTTT.

This rearrangement joins TRBV7-3 to TRBJ2-1; 8 bases are a match to TRBD2. Germline V gene data show CDR1 as SGHTA and CDR2 as FQGTGA. The length of the CDR3 is 15 residues. Trimming at V came to 4 bases and at J to 2 bases, leaving 4 bases not matched to a gene. CDR3 DNA: TGTGCCAGCAGCTCCAGCGGGGGCCCCTACAATGAGCAGTTCTTC. Translating gives CASSSSGGPYNEQFF.

V is TRBV2 and J is TRBJ1-5; D perhaps matches TRBD1 (6 bases). V was trimmed by 10 bases and J by 1 base, leaving 11 bases between them. The length of the CDR3 is 13 residues. CDR1 and CDR2 (germline): SNHLY, FYNNEI. CDR3 protein: CATRTESNQPQHF. The CDR3 coding sequence is TGTGCCACAAGGACAGAGAGCAATCAGCCCCAGCATTTT.

The CDR3 DNA sequence: TGTGCCAGCAGCTTAGAGAGGTCTGGCTACACCTTC. Protein product: CASSLERSGYTF. The J gene is TRBJ1-2, the V gene TRBV7-9; D is unclear. Germline V gene data show CDR1 as SEHNR and CDR2 as FQNEAQ (reference sequence). The germline V and J ends were trimmed by 1 base and 7 bases, with 7 bases remaining between them. This CDR3 spans 12 amino acids.

The chain combines TRBV27 with TRBJ1-5; the D gene is possibly TRBD1 (6 bases). The CDR3 runs to 15 residues. Trimming stripped 5 bases from V and 2 bases from J, with 13 bases between. CDR1 MNHEY and CDR2 SMNVEV come from the germline V gene (reference sequence). The DNA for the CDR3 is TGTGCCAGCAGTCCCAGGGGTGGCGGCAATCAGCCCCAGCATTTT. It yields the protein CASSPRGGGNQPQHF.

The chain couples TRBV7-6 to TRBJ1-4; unclear D gene. The CDR3 covers 13 residues. Between the trimmed V and J ends, which lost 1 base and 5 bases, there was a span of 5 bases. Germline V lookup: CDR1 SGHVS, CDR2 FNYEAQ. In nucleotides, the CDR3 is TGTGCCAGCAGCTTAGGTCCAAATGAAAAACTGTTTTTT. Its protein product is CASSLGPNEKLFF.

This clone was counted only a few times. The gene calls are TRBV4-3 and TRBJ2-3; D perhaps matches TRBD1 (6 bases). This CDR3 is built from 16 residues. V lost 0 bases and J 0 bases, leaving 10 bases between the germline ends. Germline V CDR1 and CDR2: LGHNA, YSLEER. The CDR3 loop is CASSQEDSHSTDTQYF. CDR3 DNA sequence: TGCGCCAGCAGCCAAGAGGACAGTCACAGCACAGATACGCAGTATTTT.

This clone was recorded a few times. The chain combines TRBV7-6 with TRBJ2-3; TRBD2 matches at 7 bases. CDR1 is SGHVS and CDR2 is FNYEAQ in the germline V gene. The CDR3 length is 15 residues. Germline trimming cut 1 base from V and 2 bases from J; bases unmatched to any gene: 3. CDR3 sequence reads: CASSLGGGPTDTQYF. DNA of the CDR3: TGTGCCAGCAGCTTAGGGGGGGGACCCACAGATACGCAGTATTTT.

This sequence joins TRBV11-1 and TRBJ2-7; D might be TRBD2 (5 bases). V lost 4 bases to trimming and J lost 0 bases, with 13 bases between them. The CDR3 has 15 amino acids. Per germline, CDR1 SGHAT and CDR2 FQDESV (reference sequence). The CDR3, as DNA: TGTGCCAGCAGCTCAGGACTGGGTTTCTCCTACGAGCAGTACTTC. Amino acid sequence: CASSSGLGFSYEQYF.

V is TRBV6-1 and J is TRBJ1-1, with 7 bases that match TRBD1. The CDR3 is 14 residues long. Germline CDR1 is MNHNS and CDR2 is SASEGT. J was trimmed by 6 bases and V by 3 bases; bases with no gene match: 7. The CDR3 loop is CASSENRGWAEAFF. DNA for the CDR3: TGTGCCAGCAGTGAGAACAGGGGTTGGGCTGAAGCTTTCTTT.

This chain connects TRBV6-5 to TRBJ1-3; TRBD1 matches at 8 bases. V gave up 5 bases and J gave up 11 bases; unmatched junction bases: 14. There are 15 residues in the CDR3. Germline loops: CDR1 MNHEY, CDR2 SVGAGI. The CDR3 DNA is TGTGCCAGCAGTCCTTTGACAGGGGTGAAGGGTTCCATATATTTT. Translation gives CASSPLTGVKGSIYF.

The V gene is TRBV20-1, the J gene TRBJ2-7; maybe TRBD1 (5 bases). This CDR3 is 11 amino acids long. CDR1 is DFQATT, CDR2 SNEGSKA, per germline (reference sequence). V lost 3 bases, J lost 13 bases, and 16 bases lay in between. CDR3 region: CSASPLVREYF. The DNA for the CDR3 is TGCAGTGCTAGTCCTTTGGTCAGGGAATACTTC.

The table lists this clone with a few counts. The rearrangement uses TRBV19 and TRBJ1-2; TRBD1 aligns across 9 bases. The CDR3 has 16 amino acids. Germline values: CDR1 LNHDA, CDR2 SQIVND (reference sequence). V lost 5 bases and J lost 3; bases outside the gene matches: 10. The CDR3 protein is CASSRTGVGLDYGYTF. In DNA form, the CDR3 reads TGTGCCAGTAGTCGGACAGGGGTCGGTTTGGACTATGGCTACACCTTC. Together with reference TRBV19 and TRBJ1-2, the CDR3 gives the full variable domain: DGGITQSPKYLFRKEGQNVTLSCEQNLNHDAMYWYRQDPGQGLRLIYYSQIVNDFQKGDIAEGYSVSREKKESFPLTVTSAQKNPTAFYLCASSRTGVGLDYGYTFGSGTRLTVV.

This clone was seen more than once but under ten times. This chain uses TRBV13 with TRBJ2-7; 7 bases align to TRBD1. This CDR3 contains 15 residues. Germline assignment: CDR1 PRHDT and CDR2 FYEKMQ (reference sequence). The V and J ends lost 3 bases and 5 bases, in that order; junction bases with no gene match: 10. CDR3 protein: CASSFWGQSVDEQYF. The DNA for the CDR3 is TGTGCCAGCAGCTTTTGGGGACAGTCCGTAGACGAGCAGTACTTC.

The rearrangement joins TRBV2 to TRBJ2-2, with 7 bases fitting TRBD1. This CDR3 is built from 15 residues. The germline CDR1 and CDR2 sequences are SNHLY and FYNNEI. The V and J ends lost 2 bases and 6 bases, in that order; junction bases with no gene match: 6. The CDR3 DNA follows: TGTGCCAGCAGTGAACGTAACAGGGGAGCCGGGGAGCTGTTTTTT. Its protein is CASSERNRGAGELFF.

This sequence joins TRBV2 and TRBJ2-7, with D tentatively TRBD2 (5 bases). Germline assignment: CDR1 SNHLY and CDR2 FYNNEI. The CDR3 is made up of 11 amino acids. Trimming took 7 bases from V and 4 from J, leaving 8 bases between them. CDR3: CASTRGYEQYF. In nucleotides, the CDR3 is TGTGCCAGCACCAGAGGGTACGAGCAGTACTTC.

The chain has TRBV5-8 and TRBJ2-2, with 10 bases that match TRBD1. CDR3 length: 17 amino acids. V trimming: 4 bases; J trimming: 6 bases; junction bases outside the gene matches: 12. Germline V gene sequence: CDR1 SGHTS, CDR2 YDEGEE. In nucleotides, the CDR3 is TGTGCCAGCAGCCAGCCTCCGGGACAGGGGTTCGCCGGGGAGCTGTTTTTT. Translation gives CASSQPPGQGFAGELFF.